This T cell receptor (beta chain) is from a study of blood T cells in healthy people across ages. Findings and limits, study-wide: In these data, TCR beta diversity tracked strongly with naive T cell percentage.

Next came a second PCR, run for roughly 6 to 11 cycles, which used a sample-barcoded 5' primer along with a J-beta primer mix. TCRdb independently ran MiXCR on the 5' RACE reads; one entry per CDR3 protein. The sample contains some 1.5 million distinct CDR3 sequences, 28% of which appear only once. As concerns this clonotype: Its antigen is unidentified.

The specimen was blood. The receptor was derived from a woman in her 30s in good health.

CDR3 nucleotide sequence: TGCAGCGTTGTTCTAGCGGGATACGGGGAGCAGTACTTC. It specifies CSVVLAGYGEQYF. This sequence joins TRBV29-1 and TRBJ2-7, with 9 bases lining up with TRBD2. CDR3 length equals 13 residues. V shed 4 bases and J 7 bases; nucleotides not matched to a gene: 8. The germline CDR1 and CDR2 sequences are SQVTM and ANQGSEA.